This T cell receptor beta chain derives from a study of STAT3 mutations in large granular lymphocyte leukemia. Findings and limits, study-wide: All newly emerging clones after therapy were STAT3 wild type. Every T-LGLL patient had at least one immunodominant TCRbeta clonotype.

This CDR3 comprises 13 residues. Trimming cost V 6 bases and J 6 bases, with 12 bases left between them. Germline-derived CDR1 and CDR2 are LNHDA and SQIVND (reference sequence). The assay was immunoSEQ multiplex PCR, and TCRdb's table has in-frame clones only and misses some. The table lists approximately 12,000 clones, more than 90% of them singletons. In regard to this clone: Its antigen is currently unknown.

The origin of this receptor is a man aged 40-49 years with T-cell large granular lymphocyte leukemia. Some clones in this sample may be carry-over from other donors' samples. The chain couples TRBV19 to TRBJ1-5, with a tentative D call TRBD1 (6 bases). The sequenced sample was peripheral blood mononuclear cells. The CDR3 region has the DNA TGTGCCAGTAGAATAACAGGGCTTCAGCCCCAGCATTTT. Its translation is CASRITGLQPQHF.